This entry features one TCR beta chain sequence. This clone was detected only once. Its target antigen remains unknown. No much larger clone is present one base from it, and per-base qualities are unavailable. The immunoSEQ Assay was used to immunosequence TCRbeta CDR3 regions from genomic DNA. Before high-throughput sequencing, the genomic DNA was amplified using bias-controlled multiplex PCR. From the authors' description of their analysis: To quantify the absolute abundance of each unique TCRbeta CDR3 region, the sequences were collapsed and filtered. Clonality, defined as 1 minus Pielou's evenness, was calculated using only productive rearrangements. Clones with significantly greater frequencies in on-treatment versus baseline samples were identified using a previously published method. In TCRdb, the immuneACCESS table is reduced to in-frame sequences with V and J assigned. These tables do not hold every clone; where another copy was compared, an unresolved V gene accounts for under half, and the others remain unexplained. V and J calls and clone size are as listed in that table; D and trimming were resolved from the DNA. The sample records 7,500 to 10,000 clones, roughly four fifths of which are singletons. The ten largest clones take up around a sixth of the sample.

The sample comes from a study of sequential checkpoint blockade in melanoma (dated by TCRdb to between 2019 and 2020). Looking at the study overall: In a 1:1 randomization, patients received either first-line nivolumab then ipilimumab (arm A) or ipilimumab then nivolumab (arm B). Maintenance nivolumab came after each of the two trial sequences. What the research found in general, with its limitations: The model for predicting response that combines TCR metrics with mutation burden needs to be validated in larger, independent patient cohorts.

Reading the label with the study, this specimen's treatment or condition is: randomized to nivolumab then ipilimumab (arm A) or the reverse (arm B). None of the patients in the trial had previously been given DNA-damaging chemotherapy. Thawed PBMCs were sorted on a FACS Aria II flow cytometer to isolate live CD3+CD8+ cells negative for CD19 and CD56. The samples were obtained from melanoma patients enrolled in CheckMate 064, an open-label, randomized phase II trial testing sequential checkpoint blockade. Peripheral blood mononuclear cells were obtained through leukapheresis, purified using Ficoll-Paque, and frozen in human serum containing roughly 9.8% DMSO. Purity of sorted blood CD3+CD8+ cells was verified at >98% immediately after sorting, followed by DNA extraction. The sample consisted of CD8+ T cells sorted from blood (inferred from file names), taken from a patient given nivolumab and ipilimumab in sequence. The sequence derives from a human donor with melanoma.

The sequenced DNA: TGTGCCAGCAGCTTAGCAGGGGGATACACCGGGGAGCTGTTTTTT. It translates as CASSLAGGYTGELFF. The chain was built from TRBV7-4 and TRBJ2-2; 6 matching bases give a weak D call of TRBD1. V and J lose 0 bases and 3 bases, and a span of 8 bases separates them. CDR1 and CDR2, looked up from the germline V gene, are SGHVT and SQSDAQ. Its CDR3 holds 15 amino acids, cysteine through phenylalanine. Just CDR3 DNA is preserved here, 45 bases in frame from base 1.